These 22 T cell receptor beta chains came from one sample sequenced in a study of T cell repertoires in cytomegalovirus infection. TCRdb passed the reads through MiXCR, listing each CDR3 protein once. Of roughly 280,000 distinct CDR3 sequences detected, roughly 13% appear once; the ten largest clones hold 8.8%. Sequenced material: PBMCs. Every receptor here comes from a human donor in good health (CMV status not recorded). Some clones in this sample may be carry-over from other donors' samples.

This clonotype appeared many times. The genes are TRBV6-5 and TRBJ1-1, with 11 bases lining up with TRBD1. This CDR3 is 15 amino acids long. Germline trimming cut 7 bases from V and 4 bases from J; bases unmatched to any gene: 8. The V gene's germline CDR1 is MNHEY and CDR2 SVGAGI. In nucleotides, the CDR3 is TGTGCCAGCATTCCCCCCGGGACAGGGGGCACTGAAGCTTTCTTT. Residues: CASIPPGTGGTEAFF.

Details on this clonotype: A read error may explain this, as a much larger clone is one base away. The CDR3 ends on some other residue instead of the conserved phenylalanine or tryptophan, so this is likely a read error. The genes are TRBV28 and TRBJ1-1, with 9 bases that match TRBD1. The CDR3 length is 14 residues. The germline gives CDR1 MDHEN, CDR2 SYDVKM. Trimming took 6 bases from V and 7 from J; bases not matched to a gene: 9. The CDR3 DNA sequence: TGTGCCAGCAGGTCCGGGACAGGGATAAATGAAGCTTTCGTT. It yields the protein CASRSGTGINEAFV.

The table lists this clonotype with a few counts. The chain has TRBV29-1 and TRBJ2-1; 10 bases match TRBD1. From germline, CDR1 is SQVTM and CDR2 ANQGSEA. This CDR3 is built from 12 residues. CDR3 sequence: CSGGTGANEQFF. For the CDR3, the DNA is TGCAGTGGGGGGACAGGGGCAAATGAGCAGTTCTTC.

This clonotype showed up just a few times. The V gene is TRBV20-1, the J gene TRBJ1-1, with a possible D match to TRBD1 (5 bases). The CDR3 extends over 13 amino acids. Trimming removed 0 bases at V and 11 bases at J, with 16 bases between. From germline, CDR1 is DFQATT and CDR2 SNEGSKA (reference sequence). The CDR3 region has the DNA TGCAGTGCTAGAGAAGCTCCCGGGACCTGGGCTTTCTTT. This sequence encodes CSAREAPGTWAFF.

For this clonotype: Since a much larger clone is just one base distant, this may be a read error. The chain has TRBV29-1 and TRBJ2-1; D ambiguous. The CDR3 has 16 amino acids. The germline V and J ends were trimmed by 4 bases and 4 bases, with 20 bases remaining between them. Per the germline V gene, CDR1 is SQVTM and CDR2 is ANQGSEA. The CDR3 DNA reads TGCAGCGTTGTAGGTGATGAGTCCCCCCTTTACAATGAGCAGTTCTTC. Its protein product is CSVVGDESPLYNEQFF.

This clonotype showed up many times. The CDR3 region has the DNA TGTGCCAGCAGCTCCCCGGCCAGTCAAAATGAGCAGTTCTTC. Translated, it gives CASSSPASQNEQFF. The genes are TRBV7-8 and TRBJ2-1, with D unresolved. The ends were cut back, 4 bases at V and 7 bases at J, with 14 bases in the middle. The germline V gene has CDR1 SGHVS and CDR2 FQNEAQ. The CDR3 spans 14 residues.

The V gene is TRBV7-3, the J gene TRBJ1-2, with a tentative D call TRBD1 (5 bases). There are 17 residues in the CDR3. Trimming took 5 bases from V and 7 from J, leaving 26 bases between them. Germline values: CDR1 SGHTA, CDR2 FQGTGA. CDR3 amino acids: CASSPTTAGGQGSGYTF. CDR3 coding DNA: TGTGCCAGCAGCCCGACGACGGCCGGGGGTCAGGGAAGTGGCTACACCTTC.

The table lists this clonotype with a few counts. J is TRBJ1-2 and V is TRBV11-2, with D uncertain. In germline, CDR1 is SGHAT, CDR2 FQNNGV. V was clipped by 0 bases and J by 7 bases, with 9 bases between them. CDR3 length: 13 residues. The CDR3 is CASSLDGAPGYTF. Here the CDR3 DNA reads TGTGCCAGCAGCTTAGATGGAGCCCCTGGCTACACCTTC.

CDR3 DNA sequence: TGTGCCAGCAGTGAATCTAGTTTTCAGCCCCAGCATTTT. Its protein product is CASSESSFQPQHF. The chain joins TRBV25-1 to TRBJ1-5; D gene uncertain. CDR1 and CDR2 from the germline V gene are MGHDK and SYGVNS. There are 13 residues in the CDR3. V gave up 1 base and J gave up 6 bases, with 7 bases separating them.

This clonotype came up many times. This sequence joins TRBV7-3 and TRBJ2-1; D is perhaps TRBD1 (5 bases). V was pared by 4 bases and J by 0 bases, with 16 bases between. Germline V gene sequence: CDR1 SGHTA, CDR2 FQGTGA. The CDR3 has 17 amino acids. The CDR3 protein is CASSSKGVGNSYNEQFF. The CDR3 DNA reads as TGTGCCAGCAGCTCTAAAGGGGTTGGGAACTCCTACAATGAGCAGTTCTTC.

The chain carries TRBV11-2 and TRBJ2-5; a weak D match, TRBD2 (5 bases). The germline V and J ends were trimmed by 4 bases and 5 bases, with 17 bases remaining between them. In germline, CDR1 is SGHAT, CDR2 FQNNGV. The CDR3 has 15 amino acids. CDR3 sequence reads: CASSSERAGPETQYF. CDR3 nucleotide sequence: TGTGCCAGCAGCTCAGAAAGGGCGGGTCCTGAGACCCAGTACTTC.

This clonotype came up a few times. The V and J genes are TRBV4-1 and TRBJ2-1; 12 bases align to TRBD2. This CDR3 has 15 amino acids. V was clipped by 3 bases and J by 5 bases; unmatched bases: 2. Germline lookup yields CDR1 MGHRA and CDR2 YSYEKL. As DNA, the CDR3 is TGCGCCAGCAGCCAGACTAGCGGGGGCCACAATGAGCAGTTCTTC. This codes for CASSQTSGGHNEQFF.

This clonotype was seen only a few times. The chain uses TRBV2 and TRBJ2-1; D remains unclear. V was pared by 6 bases and J by 4 bases, with 7 bases between. CDR3 size: 12 residues. Per germline, CDR1 SNHLY and CDR2 FYNNEI. The CDR3, as DNA: TGTGCCAGCAGGGGCAGGTACAATGAGCAGTTCTTC. Its translation: CASRGRYNEQFF.

The V call is TRBV7-9, the J call TRBJ2-7, with D perhaps TRBD2 (5 bases). The V gene's germline CDR1 is SEHNR and CDR2 FQNEAQ (reference sequence). V shed 3 bases and J shed 6 bases, with 6 bases lying between them. The CDR3 has 11 amino acids. The CDR3 DNA is TGTGCCAGCAGCTTCGGGGTCGAGCAGTACTTC. It translates to CASSFGVEQYF.

This clonotype was recorded a few times. This chain uses TRBV23-1 with TRBJ2-1, with D perhaps TRBD1 (6 bases). TRBV23-1 is labeled an ORF, and its function is uncertain. Trimming cost V 4 bases and J 4 bases, with 17 bases left between them. The CDR3 loop spans 16 amino acids. CDR3 residues: CASSPRTGCVYNEQFF. The CDR3 DNA reads TGCGCCAGCAGTCCGCGAACAGGGTGTGTTTACAATGAGCAGTTCTTC.

This clonotype showed up many times. The chain's CDR3 is CASSLDLWGNTEAFF. CDR3 bases: TGTGCCAGCAGCTTAGATTTGTGGGGGAACACTGAAGCTTTCTTT. V usage is TRBV7-3 and J usage is TRBJ1-1, with D uncertain. Deletions cut 2 bases from V and 1 base from J, with 11 bases between. CDR1 is SGHTA and CDR2 is FQGTGA in the germline V gene. There are 15 residues in the CDR3.

This clonotype occurred a few times. This chain joins TRBV12-3 or TRBV12-4 and TRBJ2-7; TRBD1 is a possible D gene (5 bases). The CDR3 runs to 12 residues. Deletions cut 1 base from V and 7 bases from J, with 8 bases between. CDR3 in DNA: TGTGCCAGCAGTTTAGAGGGGTGGGAGCAGTACTTC. As protein: CASSLEGWEQYF.

This clonotype was counted ten times or more. In DNA, the CDR3 is TGTGCCAGCAGCTTAGGTACAGGCTCCTACAATGAGCAGTTCTTC. The encoded protein is CASSLGTGSYNEQFF. This chain uses TRBV7-8 with TRBJ2-1; tentative D call: TRBD1 (5 bases). CDR1 is SGHVS, CDR2 FQNEAQ, per germline. Trimming stripped 1 base from V and 0 bases from J, with 7 bases between. The CDR3 length is 15 residues.

V and J are TRBV20-1 and TRBJ2-7, with 8 bases fitting TRBD1. Trimming at V came to 0 bases and at J to 6 bases, leaving 10 bases not matched to a gene. This CDR3 region has 15 residues. Germline CDR1 is DFQATT and CDR2 is SNEGSKA (reference sequence). The CDR3 coding sequence is TGCAGTGCTAGAGATCCTTCAGGGGGCGGGATCGAGCAGTACTTC. Translated: CSARDPSGGGIEQYF.

This clonotype was counted between two and nine times. The chain combines TRBV29-1 with TRBJ1-2, with D tentatively TRBD1 (5 bases). The V end lost 5 bases, the J end lost 2 bases, and 18 bases lay between the germline ends. There are 15 residues in the CDR3. Germline V gene sequence: CDR1 SQVTM, CDR2 ANQGSEA. The CDR3 DNA follows: TGCAGCGTTTTCGGGGACCTGCTGACGAACTATGGCTACACCTTC. Its protein product is CSVFGDLLTNYGYTF.

This clonotype was picked up many times. The V gene is TRBV6-1, the J gene TRBJ2-3; no clear D gene. V was shortened by 9 bases and J by 0 bases, with 13 bases between the two germline ends. The CDR3 extends over 14 amino acids. The germline gives CDR1 MNHNS, CDR2 SASEGT. The CDR3 loop is CASQHPGSTDTQYF. CDR3 coding DNA: TGTGCCAGTCAGCACCCCGGTAGCACAGATACGCAGTATTTT.

The CDR3 region is CIPGLALYEQYF. CDR3 DNA sequence: TGCATTCCGGGACTAGCGCTTTACGAGCAGTACTTC. The V gene is TRBV20-1, the J gene TRBJ2-7; 10 bases align to TRBD2. The CDR3 loop spans 12 amino acids. The germline gives CDR1 DFQATT, CDR2 SNEGSKA (reference sequence).